The 6 T cell receptor beta chains below all came from one sample that was sequenced in a study of CD4+ T cells in melanoma. The method was immunoSEQ multiplex PCR; TCRdb's version includes in-frame clones alone and lacks a portion of them. This sample has 12,000 to 15,000 clones, with around 70% found just once. The source material was cells from a culture (not recorded whether cultured in vitro). The source is a human donor with melanoma.

J is TRBJ1-3 and V is TRBV7-9; 8 bases agree with TRBD1. V lost 5 bases, J lost 7 bases, and 13 bases stayed unmatched. Germline assignment: CDR1 SEHNR and CDR2 FQNEAQ (reference sequence). CDR3 length: 16 residues. CDR3 protein: CASSRTDRGGRNTIYF. In nucleotides, the CDR3 is TGTGCCAGCAGCCGCACCGACAGGGGTGGAAGGAACACCATATATTTT. Using reference TRBV7-9 and TRBJ1-3 for the parts outside the CDR3, the full variable domain is DTGVSQNPRHKITKRGQNVTFRCDPISEHNRLYWYRQTLGQGPEFLTYFQNEAQLEKSRLLSDRFSAERPKGSFSTLEIQRTEQGDSAMYLCASSRTDRGGRNTIYFGEGSWLTVV.

This chain uses TRBV11-2 with TRBJ1-1; 8 positions agree with TRBD1. The CDR3 totals 16 residues. V lost 5 bases, J lost 3 bases, and 11 bases stayed unmatched. Looked up from germline, CDR1 is SGHAT and CDR2 is FQNNGV. CDR3 protein: CASSGRSGGEYTEAFF. The CDR3 region has the DNA TGTGCCAGCAGCGGCAGATCAGGGGGCGAATACACTGAAGCTTTCTTT.

The chain employs TRBV5-1 and TRBJ1-4; TRBD1 aligns across 9 bases. The CDR3 sequence is 18 residues long. Trimming took 5 bases from V and 3 from J; bases not matched to a gene: 14. Germline V gene data show CDR1 as SGHRS and CDR2 as YFSETQ. Here the CDR3 reads CASRLTGTGIGANEKLFF. The CDR3 DNA follows: TGCGCCAGCAGGCTGACCGGGACAGGGATCGGGGCTAATGAAAAACTGTTTTTT.

This CDR3 is CASSHRGLPTDTQYF. Here the CDR3 DNA reads TGTGCCAGTAGTCATAGGGGACTACCCACAGATACGCAGTATTTT. The V and J genes are TRBV19 and TRBJ2-3, with TRBD2 matching 7 bases. CDR1 is LNHDA and CDR2 is SQIVND in the germline V gene (reference sequence). V dropped 5 bases and J dropped 2; count of bases not matched to a gene: 7. The CDR3 has 15 amino acids.

The chain combines TRBV5-4 with TRBJ1-1; 8 nucleotides align to TRBD1. Per the germline V gene, CDR1 is SGHNT and CDR2 is YYREEE (reference sequence). The CDR3 has 14 residues. Trimming took 0 bases from V and 5 from J; bases not matched to a gene: 3. CDR3 region: CASSLAGGVTEAFF. CDR3 DNA sequence: TGTGCCAGCAGCTTGGCAGGGGGCGTGACTGAAGCTTTCTTT.

The chain joins TRBV27 to TRBJ1-1, with a possible D match to TRBD1 (5 bases). Germline values: CDR1 MNHEY, CDR2 SMNVEV (reference sequence). V dropped 0 bases and J dropped 5 bases, with 22 bases sitting between them. The CDR3 runs 18 residues. The chain's CDR3 is CASSLSGYVGQRGTEAFF. Written as DNA, the CDR3 is TGTGCCAGCAGTTTATCGGGTTACGTCGGGCAAAGGGGAACTGAAGCTTTCTTT.